Below, 31 T cell receptor beta chains from the same sample are listed, as sequenced in a study of graft-versus-host responses after intestinal transplantation. The table came from immunoSEQ multiplex PCR; TCRdb's copy has only in-frame clones and leaves some out. This sample has 25,000 to 30,000 clones; roughly nine tenths occur once, and the top ten carry 11%. Sequenced material: PBMCs, taken about 430 days after intestinal transplantation. These receptors originate from a human patient who received an intestinal transplant, so some T cells may come from the graft donor.

The genes are TRBV10-3 and TRBJ2-7; D is possibly TRBD1 or TRBD2 (6 bases each). In germline, CDR1 is ENHRY, CDR2 SYGVKD. V lost 4 bases and J lost 3, with 10 bases in between. The CDR3 has 13 residues. This chain's CDR3 is CAISGGGSYEQYF. The CDR3 DNA is TGTGCCATCAGTGGAGGGGGGAGCTACGAGCAGTACTTC.

The sample holds one count of this clone. The chain employs TRBV29-1 and TRBJ2-2, with D possibly matching TRBD1 (5 bases). Germline lookup yields CDR1 SQVTM and CDR2 ANQGSEA. The CDR3 is made up of 15 amino acids. V was cut by 4 bases and J by 6 bases, with 18 bases left in between. The CDR3 DNA reads TGCAGCGTTGCGGGTTGGCCAGGGCACCCCGGGGAGCTGTTTTTT. Amino acids: CSVAGWPGHPGELFF.

V and J are TRBV6-5 and TRBJ1-2; D might be TRBD1 (6 bases). CDR3 size: 12 residues. The germline V and J ends were trimmed by 5 bases and 8 bases, with 12 bases remaining between them. Germline values: CDR1 MNHEY, CDR2 SVGAGI. The CDR3 DNA reads as TGTGCCAGCAGTGTGGACAGAGAAGGCTACACCTTC. It is translated as CASSVDREGYTF.

This clone was counted only a few times. The chain has TRBV4-1 and TRBJ1-3; 12 bases fit TRBD1. The junction had 7 bases not matched to a gene; V was cut back by 2 bases and J by 8 bases. From germline, CDR1 is MGHRA and CDR2 YSYEKL. This CDR3 contains 16 residues. The CDR3 spells CASSQQPGQGADTIYF. In DNA form, the CDR3 reads TGCGCCAGCAGCCAACAACCGGGACAGGGGGCAGACACCATATATTTT.

The V and J genes are TRBV25-1 and TRBJ1-1, with 9 bases that match TRBD1. Losses at the gene ends were 4 bases for V and 5 bases for J; bases not matched to a gene: 17. The CDR3 has 18 amino acids. Germline V lookup: CDR1 MGHDK, CDR2 SYGVNS. The CDR3 DNA reads TGTGCCAGCAGTGCCTATCCGGGACAGGGAAAAGGAGAAACTGAAGCTTTCTTT. It translates to CASSAYPGQGKGETEAFF.

This chain joins TRBV21-1 and TRBJ2-2. TRBV21-1 constitutes a pseudogene. This CDR3 has 18 amino acids. CDR3 sequence (DNA): TGTGCCAGCACCTTGGAGGGGGGACTCCAACCTTACACCGGGGAGCTGTTTTTT. This encodes CASTLEGGLQPYTGELFF.

This chain connects TRBV4-1 to TRBJ2-3; the D is unclear. V was pared by 8 bases and J by 2 bases, with 11 bases between. CDR3 length: 13 amino acids. CDR1 MGHRA and CDR2 YSYEKL come from the germline V gene. In DNA form, the CDR3 reads TGCGCCAGCGGACCTGGGGACACAGATACGCAGTATTTT. Translated, it gives CASGPGDTDTQYF.

The V gene is TRBV5-5, the J gene TRBJ1-1; TRBD1 agrees at 9 bases. The ends lost 4 bases at V and 5 bases at J; junction bases unmatched: 3. Germline CDR1 is SGHKS and CDR2 is YYEKEE (reference sequence). This CDR3 has 13 residues. For the CDR3, the DNA is TGTGCCAGCAGCGGGACAGGGCCTACTGAAGCTTTCTTT. This codes for CASSGTGPTEAFF.

The chain links TRBV21-1 to TRBJ2-3; the table's D call TRBD2 went unverified against the DNA. TRBV21-1 counts as a pseudogene. The CDR3 has 14 residues. The CDR3 coding sequence is TGTGCCAGCAGCAGCGGGTGGGGCACAGATACGCAGTATTTT. Its translation is CASSSGWGTDTQYF.

The chain is built from TRBV10-3 and TRBJ2-5; TRBD1 might be the D (7 bases). The J call may be faulty, since TRBJ2-7 better matches the DNA end. CDR3 size: 15 residues. Germline V lookup: CDR1 ENHRY, CDR2 SYGVKD. This chain's CDR3 is CAISESPGGPYEQYF. In DNA form, the CDR3 reads TGTGCCATCAGTGAGAGCCCAGGGGGGCCCTACGAGCAGTACTTC.

The chain is built from TRBV5-1 and TRBJ2-1; TRBD2 agrees at 9 bases. The CDR3 has 17 amino acids. Germline lookup yields CDR1 SGHRS and CDR2 YFSETQ. V lost 0 bases, J lost 8 bases, and 12 bases stayed unmatched. CDR3 sequence (DNA): TGCGCCAGCAGCTTGGAGCTAGCGGGGACTGGAGGCGATGAGCAGTTCTTC. Its translation is CASSLELAGTGGDEQFF.

The chain carries TRBV7-6 and TRBJ2-3, with TRBD1 as a possible D gene (6 bases). This CDR3 is 18 amino acids long. CDR1 is SGHVS and CDR2 is FNYEAQ in the germline V gene. V dropped 3 bases and J dropped 6 bases, with 25 bases sitting between them. The CDR3 sequence is CASSFLPVVQGQSDTQYF. The CDR3 DNA follows: TGTGCCAGCAGCTTCCTTCCGGTGGTGCAGGGACAATCGGATACGCAGTATTTT.

The V and J genes are TRBV7-6 and TRBJ2-5; D is perhaps TRBD2 (5 bases). Per the germline V gene, CDR1 is SGHVS and CDR2 is FNYEAQ. The CDR3 is made up of 15 amino acids. V lost 1 base and J 4 bases, leaving 13 bases between the germline ends. CDR3 sequence: CASSLVGLAGETQYF. CDR3 DNA sequence: TGTGCCAGCAGCTTAGTCGGCCTAGCCGGAGAGACCCAGTACTTC.

The gene calls are TRBV6-1 and TRBJ2-6; D is undetermined. The V end lost 1 base, the J end lost 0 bases, and 10 bases lay between the germline ends. Per germline, CDR1 MNHNS and CDR2 SASEGT. The length of the CDR3 is 17 residues. CDR3 sequence (DNA): TGTGCCAGCAGTGAAGGGAGAGGCTACTCTGGGGCCAACGTCCTGACTTTC. Residues: CASSEGRGYSGANVLTF.

The chain links TRBV29-1 to TRBJ2-7, with 11 nucleotides matching TRBD2. The CDR3 consists of 18 residues. CDR1 and CDR2 (germline): SQVTM, ANQGSEA. The V segment lost 4 bases and the J segment 6 bases; nucleotides outside the gene matches: 20. The chain's CDR3 is CSVVFGGLAGGVGSEQYF. The CDR3 nucleotides read TGCAGCGTTGTTTTCGGGGGGCTAGCGGGAGGAGTAGGGAGCGAGCAGTACTTC.

The chain links TRBV19 to TRBJ2-7; 9 positions agree with TRBD1. CDR1 is LNHDA, CDR2 SQIVND, per germline (reference sequence). CDR3 length: 16 amino acids. Losses at the gene ends were 4 bases for V and 2 bases for J; bases not matched to a gene: 9. CDR3 DNA sequence: TGTGCCAGTAGTACAGTTGGACAGGGGCCGGCCTACGAGCAGTACTTC. As protein: CASSTVGQGPAYEQYF.

V is TRBV19 and J is TRBJ2-1; 9 bases are a match to TRBD2. The ends lost 6 bases at V and 5 bases at J; junction bases unmatched: 11. Germline loops: CDR1 LNHDA, CDR2 SQIVND (reference sequence). The CDR3 sequence is 16 residues long. CDR3 DNA sequence: TGTGCCAGTAGGTCCTTTGGCGGGAGGGATAACAATGAGCAGTTCTTC. It codes for CASRSFGGRDNNEQFF. The whole variable domain, remainder taken from reference TRBV19 and TRBJ2-1, is DGGITQSPKYLFRKEGQNVTLSCEQNLNHDAMYWYRQDPGQGLRLIYYSQIVNDFQKGDIAEGYSVSREKKESFPLTVTSAQKNPTAFYLCASRSFGGRDNNEQFFGPGTRLTVL.

The chain joins TRBV6-6 to TRBJ2-7, with 9 bases that match TRBD1. Per germline, CDR1 MNHNY and CDR2 SVGAGI (reference sequence). The V gene end was trimmed by 4 bases and the J gene end by 5 bases; junction bases not matched to a gene: 9. The CDR3 is made up of 15 amino acids. CDR3 in amino acids: CASSSLDRGVDEQYF. CDR3 nucleotide sequence: TGTGCCAGCAGTTCCCTGGACAGGGGAGTCGACGAGCAGTACTTC.

The CDR3 DNA is TGTGCCTGGAGCCCCAACAGGGATCACACTGAAGCTTTCTTT. Translated: CAWSPNRDHTEAFF. This chain links TRBV30 with TRBJ1-1; D is possibly TRBD1 (6 bases). The CDR3 extends over 14 amino acids. The ends were cut back, 3 bases at V and 3 bases at J, with 14 bases in the middle. In germline, CDR1 is GTSNPN, CDR2 SVGIG (reference sequence).

DNA for the CDR3: TGCGCCAGCAGCTGGGAGGGACAGCTTTACAATGAGCAGTTCTTC. Encoded protein: CASSWEGQLYNEQFF. The rearrangement uses TRBV5-1 and TRBJ2-1, with D tentatively TRBD1 or TRBD2 (7 bases each). The CDR3 is made up of 15 amino acids. Germline lookup yields CDR1 SGHRS and CDR2 YFSETQ. The ends were cut back, 3 bases at V and 4 bases at J, with 14 bases in the middle.

The V call is TRBV7-2, the J call TRBJ1-4, with D perhaps matching TRBD1 (5 bases). V was trimmed by 2 bases and J by 8 bases, leaving 12 bases between them. The CDR3 length is 14 residues. Per germline, CDR1 SGHTA and CDR2 FQGNSA. The CDR3 region is CASSLLGAGEKLFF. The CDR3, as DNA: TGTGCCAGCAGCTTACTTGGGGCGGGGGAAAAACTGTTTTTT. The full variable domain, with the rest looked up from reference TRBV7-2 and TRBJ1-4, is GAGVSQSPSNKVTEKGKDVELRCDPISGHTALYWYRQSLGQGLEFLIYFQGNSAPDKSGLPSDRFSAERTGGSVSTLTIQRTQQEDSAVYLCASSLLGAGEKLFFGSGTQLSVL.

J is TRBJ2-7 and V is TRBV15, with TRBD1 matching over 9 bases. V was clipped by 5 bases and J by 5 bases; unmatched bases: 1. Germline CDR1 is LNHNV and CDR2 is YYDKDF (reference sequence). The CDR3 runs 12 residues. CDR3 coding DNA: TGTGCCACCAGCTGGACAGGGGACGAGCAGTACTTC. Protein: CATSWTGDEQYF. Combining the CDR3 with reference TRBV15 and TRBJ2-7 gives the whole variable domain DAMVIQNPRYQVTQFGKPVTLSCSQTLNHNVMYWYQQKSSQAPKLLFHYYDKDFNNEADTPDNFQSRRPNTSFCFLDIRSPGLGDTAMYLCATSWTGDEQYFGPGTRLTVT.

This sequence joins TRBV4-1 and TRBJ1-1; TRBD1 matches 8 bases. With 5 bases clipped from V and 4 bases from J, the junction kept 6 bases outside the gene matches. Germline CDR1 and CDR2: MGHRA and YSYEKL. The CDR3 is 14 amino acids. The CDR3 DNA reads as TGCGCCAGCAGCACCCGACAGGGGAGCACTGAAGCTTTCTTT. Protein sequence: CASSTRQGSTEAFF.

The chain employs TRBV5-1 and TRBJ2-1, with TRBD2 as a possible D gene (6 bases). V lost 0 bases to trimming and J lost 6 bases, with 16 bases between them. The CDR3 extends over 16 amino acids. Germline V lookup: CDR1 SGHRS, CDR2 YFSETQ. CDR3 nucleotide sequence: TGCGCCAGCAGCTTGGAGCCAGCGGGCAATATCAATGAGCAGTTCTTC. It is translated as CASSLEPAGNINEQFF.

The chain carries TRBV5-4 and TRBJ2-3; D possibly corresponds to TRBD2 (6 bases). The CDR3 is 16 amino acids. Germline V gene lookup returns CDR1 SGHNT and CDR2 YYREEE (reference sequence). Trimming removed 0 bases at V and 2 bases at J, with 13 bases between. CDR3 DNA: TGTGCCAGCAGCTTGGGACTAGTGGGGATCACAGATACGCAGTATTTT. Its translation is CASSLGLVGITDTQYF.

This clone was found once. The CDR3 spells CASSQAPLWGGGEKLFF. Here the CDR3 DNA reads TGCGCCAGCAGCCAAGCCCCGTTGTGGGGAGGGGGTGAAAAACTGTTTTTT. The chain links TRBV4-1 to TRBJ1-4, with a weak D call TRBD1 (6 bases). The CDR3 extends over 17 amino acids. V was trimmed by 1 base and J by 7 bases, leaving 19 bases between them. Per germline, CDR1 MGHRA and CDR2 YSYEKL.

The V and J genes are TRBV7-6 and TRBJ2-5; tentative D call: TRBD1 (5 bases). The J call may be in error: the DNA end matches TRBJ2-7 better. The CDR3 runs 15 residues. CDR1 and CDR2 from the germline V gene are SGHVS and FNYEAQ. The CDR3 nucleotides are TGTGCCAGCAGCGCAGGTACAGGTAAACGCTACGAGCAGTACTTC. Translation gives CASSAGTGKRYEQYF.

V and J are TRBV28 and TRBJ2-4; the D is unclear. V was clipped by 2 bases and J by 1 base, with 9 bases between them. The germline V gene encodes CDR1 MDHEN and CDR2 SYDVKM. The CDR3 is 15 amino acids. The CDR3 sequence: CASSLEFGAKNIQYF. CDR3 coding DNA: TGTGCCAGCAGTTTAGAATTTGGGGCCAAAAACATTCAGTACTTC.

The rearrangement joins TRBV4-3 to TRBJ1-5; D not resolved. V gave up 1 base and J gave up 4 bases, with 11 bases separating them. Germline assignment: CDR1 LGHNA and CDR2 YSLEER. The CDR3 contains 15 residues. CDR3 sequence reads: CASSQVVGGNQPQHF. In DNA, the CDR3 is TGCGCCAGCAGCCAAGTCGTAGGAGGGAATCAGCCCCAGCATTTT.

The rearrangement uses TRBV6-1 and TRBJ1-1; unclear D gene. This CDR3 comprises 13 residues. From germline, CDR1 is MNHNS and CDR2 SASEGT. The V gene lost 6 bases and the J gene lost 1 base, with 9 bases spanning the gap. The CDR3 nucleotides read TGTGCCAGCAGGGGCCGGGGGAACACTGAAGCTTTCTTT. Its protein product is CASRGRGNTEAFF.

This chain connects TRBV7-2 to TRBJ2-7; D possibly uses TRBD1 or TRBD2 (5 bases each). Between the trimmed V and J ends, which lost 3 bases and 3 bases, there was a span of 12 bases. The CDR3 extends over 14 amino acids. In germline, CDR1 is SGHTA, CDR2 FQGNSA. The CDR3 DNA is TGTGCCAGCAGCTTTTACCGGGGCCTCTACGAGCAGTACTTC. Translating it yields CASSFYRGLYEQYF. Full variable domain (outside the CDR3, taken from reference TRBV7-2 and TRBJ2-7): GAGVSQSPSNKVTEKGKDVELRCDPISGHTALYWYRQSLGQGLEFLIYFQGNSAPDKSGLPSDRFSAERTGGSVSTLTIQRTQQEDSAVYLCASSFYRGLYEQYFGPGTRLTVT.